This T cell receptor beta chain was captured in a study of blood T cells in healthy people across ages. Using a J-beta primer mix together with a sample-barcoded 5' primer, a second PCR was run for about 6 to 12 cycles. Each CDR3 protein gets one entry after TCRdb re-called the 5' RACE reads with MiXCR. Among 750,000 to 950,000 distinct CDR3 sequences, 25% to 30% were seen once, and the ten largest hold 10%. This CDR3 region has 16 residues. The V gene lost 1 base and the J gene lost 2 bases, with 12 bases spanning the gap. The germline V gene encodes CDR1 SGHTA and CDR2 FQGNSA. These same data were also listed under a study on T cells of mothers and their children.

This TCR was recovered from a woman aged 40 to 55 in good health. This chain connects TRBV7-2 to TRBJ2-1; D may match TRBD1 or TRBD2 (5 bases each). Material for sequencing was blood. The CDR3, as DNA: TGTGCCAGCAGCTTAGGGGGGATCCCGACCTACAATGAGCAGTTCTTC. Amino acids: CASSLGGIPTYNEQFF.